The source of this T cell receptor beta chain is a study of STAT3 mutations in large granular lymphocyte leukemia. Germline CDR1 and CDR2: SEHNR and FQNEAQ (reference sequence). The V and J ends lost 6 bases and 5 bases, in that order; junction bases with no gene match: 9. The CDR3 is 15 residues long. The study, taken as a whole, reports: Every T-cell large granular lymphocyte leukemia patient had at least one immunodominant TCR beta clonotype.

Worth noting for this clone: Its specificity is unknown.

TCRdb's table, derived via immunoSEQ multiplex PCR, lists solely in-frame clones and lacks some. The sample lists 30,000 to 40,000 clones, 70% to 90% occurring once. The TCR sequence derives from a man aged 55 to 69 with T-cell large granular lymphocyte leukemia. Some clones in this sample may be carry-over from other donors' samples. Sequenced: peripheral blood mononuclear cells. The V and J genes are TRBV7-9 and TRBJ2-1, with 8 bases matching TRBD1. As DNA, the CDR3 is TGTGCCAGCAGGGAGACAGGGGCCTTCGACAATGAGCAGTTCTTC. It yields the protein CASRETGAFDNEQFF.